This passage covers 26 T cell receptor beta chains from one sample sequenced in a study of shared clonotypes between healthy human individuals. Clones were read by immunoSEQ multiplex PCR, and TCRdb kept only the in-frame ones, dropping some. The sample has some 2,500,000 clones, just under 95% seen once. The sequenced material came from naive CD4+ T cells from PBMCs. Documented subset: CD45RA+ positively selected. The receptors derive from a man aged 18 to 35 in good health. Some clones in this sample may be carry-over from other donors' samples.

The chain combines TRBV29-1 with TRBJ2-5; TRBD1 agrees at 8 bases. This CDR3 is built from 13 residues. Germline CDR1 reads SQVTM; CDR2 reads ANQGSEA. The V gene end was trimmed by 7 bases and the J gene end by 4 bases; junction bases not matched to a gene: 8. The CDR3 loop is CSATRQGLETQYF. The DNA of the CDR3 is TGCAGCGCGACCAGACAGGGGCTAGAGACCCAGTACTTC.

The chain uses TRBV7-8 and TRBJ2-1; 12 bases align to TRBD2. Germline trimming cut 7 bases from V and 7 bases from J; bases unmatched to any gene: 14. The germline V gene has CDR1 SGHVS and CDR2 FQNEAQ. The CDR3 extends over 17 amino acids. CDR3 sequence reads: CASKPRPTSGRWNEQFF. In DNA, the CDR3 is TGTGCCAGCAAACCCCGCCCCACTAGCGGGAGGTGGAATGAGCAGTTCTTC.

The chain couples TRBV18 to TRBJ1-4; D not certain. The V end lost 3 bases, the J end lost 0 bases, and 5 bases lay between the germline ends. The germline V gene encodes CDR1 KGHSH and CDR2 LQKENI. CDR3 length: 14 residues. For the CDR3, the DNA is TGTGCCAGCTCACCGGCGCCAACTAATGAAAAACTGTTTTTT. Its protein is CASSPAPTNEKLFF.

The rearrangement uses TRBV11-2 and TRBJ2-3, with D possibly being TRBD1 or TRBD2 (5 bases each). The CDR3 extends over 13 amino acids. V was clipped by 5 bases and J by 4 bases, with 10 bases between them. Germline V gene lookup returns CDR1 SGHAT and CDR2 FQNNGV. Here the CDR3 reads CASSPGPADTQYF. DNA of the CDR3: TGTGCCAGCAGCCCGGGACCGGCAGATACGCAGTATTTT.

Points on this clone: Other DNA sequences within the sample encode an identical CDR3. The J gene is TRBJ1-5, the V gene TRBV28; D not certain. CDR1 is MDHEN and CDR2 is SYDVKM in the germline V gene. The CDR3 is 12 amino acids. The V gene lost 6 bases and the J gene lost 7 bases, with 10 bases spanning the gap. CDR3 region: CASSPRGQPQHF. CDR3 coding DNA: TGTGCCAGCAGCCCCCGAGGGCAGCCCCAGCATTTT. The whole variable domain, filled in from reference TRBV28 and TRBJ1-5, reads DVKVTQSSRYLVKRTGEKVFLECVQDMDHENMFWYRQDPGLGLRLIYFSYDVKMKEKGDIPEGYSVSREKKERFSLILESASTNQTSMYLCASSPRGQPQHFGDGTRLSIL.

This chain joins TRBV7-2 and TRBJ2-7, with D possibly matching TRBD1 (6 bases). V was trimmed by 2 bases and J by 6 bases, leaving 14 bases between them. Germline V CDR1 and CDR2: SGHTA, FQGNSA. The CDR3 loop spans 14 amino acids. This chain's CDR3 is CASSLYPQGGEQYF. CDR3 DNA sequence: TGTGCCAGCAGCTTATATCCACAGGGCGGCGAGCAGTACTTC. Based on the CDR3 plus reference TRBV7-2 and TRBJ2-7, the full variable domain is GAGVSQSPSNKVTEKGKDVELRCDPISGHTALYWYRQSLGQGLEFLIYFQGNSAPDKSGLPSDRFSAERTGGSVSTLTIQRTQQEDSAVYLCASSLYPQGGEQYFGPGTRLTVT.

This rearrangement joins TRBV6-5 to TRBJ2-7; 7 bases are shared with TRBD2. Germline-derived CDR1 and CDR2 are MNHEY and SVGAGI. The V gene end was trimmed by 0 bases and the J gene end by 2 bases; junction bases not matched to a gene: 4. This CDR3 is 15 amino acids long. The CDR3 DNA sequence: TGTGCCAGCAGTTACTCTGGACTAGGGGCCTACGAGCAGTACTTC. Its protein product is CASSYSGLGAYEQYF.

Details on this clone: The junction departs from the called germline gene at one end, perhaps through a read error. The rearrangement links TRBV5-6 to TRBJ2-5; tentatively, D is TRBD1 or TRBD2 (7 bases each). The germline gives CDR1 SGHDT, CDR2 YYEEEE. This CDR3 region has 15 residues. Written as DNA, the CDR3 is TGTGCCAGCAGCCTCCAGGGGGGGATCCAAGGGACCCAGTACTTC. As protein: CASSLQGGIQGTQYF.

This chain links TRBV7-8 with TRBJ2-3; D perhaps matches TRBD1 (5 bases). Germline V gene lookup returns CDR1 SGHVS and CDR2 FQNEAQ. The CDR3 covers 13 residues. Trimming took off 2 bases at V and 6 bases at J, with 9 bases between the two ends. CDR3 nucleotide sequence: TGTGCCAGCAGCTTACGAGACAGTGATACGCAGTATTTT. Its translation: CASSLRDSDTQYF. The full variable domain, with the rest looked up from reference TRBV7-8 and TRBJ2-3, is GAGVSQSPRYKVAKRGQDVALRCDPISGHVSLFWYQQALGQGPEFLTYFQNEAQLDKSGLPSDRFFAERPEGSVSTLKIQRTQQEDSAVYLCASSLRDSDTQYFGPGTRLTVL.

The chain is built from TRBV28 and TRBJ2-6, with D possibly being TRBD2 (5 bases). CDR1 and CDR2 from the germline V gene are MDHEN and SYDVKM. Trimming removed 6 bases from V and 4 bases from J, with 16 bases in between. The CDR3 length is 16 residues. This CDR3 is CASSRFKSGGANVLTF. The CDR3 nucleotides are TGTGCCAGCAGCCGATTCAAGTCGGGGGGGGCCAACGTCCTGACTTTC.

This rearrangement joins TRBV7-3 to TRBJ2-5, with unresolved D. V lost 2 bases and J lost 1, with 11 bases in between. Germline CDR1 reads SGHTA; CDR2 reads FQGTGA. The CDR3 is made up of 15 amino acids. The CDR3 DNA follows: TGTGCCAGCAGCTTAGTAGGTTGGGGCCAAGAGACCCAGTACTTC. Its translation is CASSLVGWGQETQYF. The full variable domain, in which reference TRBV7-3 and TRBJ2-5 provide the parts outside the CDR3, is GAGVSQTPSNKVTEKGKYVELRCDPISGHTALYWYRQSLGQGPEFLIYFQGTGAADDSGLPNDRFFAVRPEGSVSTLKIQRTERGDSAVYLCASSLVGWGQETQYFGPGTRLLVL.

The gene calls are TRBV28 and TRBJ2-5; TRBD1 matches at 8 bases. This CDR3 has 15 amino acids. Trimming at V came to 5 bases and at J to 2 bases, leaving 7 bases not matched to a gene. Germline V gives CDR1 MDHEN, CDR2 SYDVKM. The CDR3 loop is CASSPAGTGQETQYF. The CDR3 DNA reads TGTGCCAGCAGTCCCGCCGGGACAGGACAAGAGACCCAGTACTTC.

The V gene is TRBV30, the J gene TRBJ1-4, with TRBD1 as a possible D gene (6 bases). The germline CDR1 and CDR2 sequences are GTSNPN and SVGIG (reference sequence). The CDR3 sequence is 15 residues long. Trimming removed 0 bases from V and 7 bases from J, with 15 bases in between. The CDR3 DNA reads TGTGCCTGGAGTGTACTCGGGACACTGGGTGAAAAACTGTTTTTT. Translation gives CAWSVLGTLGEKLFF.

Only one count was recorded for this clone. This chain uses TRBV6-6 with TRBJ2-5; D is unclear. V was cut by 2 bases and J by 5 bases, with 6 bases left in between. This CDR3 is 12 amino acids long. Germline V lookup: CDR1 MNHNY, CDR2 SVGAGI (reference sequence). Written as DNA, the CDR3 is TGTGCCAGCAGTTACGAAGCGGAGACCCAGTACTTC. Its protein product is CASSYEAETQYF.

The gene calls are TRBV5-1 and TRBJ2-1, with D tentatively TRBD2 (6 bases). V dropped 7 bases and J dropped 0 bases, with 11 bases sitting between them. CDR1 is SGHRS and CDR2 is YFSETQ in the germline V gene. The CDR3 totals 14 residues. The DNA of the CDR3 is TGCGCCAGCGCTCAGACTAGCTCCTACAATGAGCAGTTCTTC. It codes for CASAQTSSYNEQFF.

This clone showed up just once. The CDR3: CASSTGLINSPLHF. For the CDR3, the DNA is TGTGCCAGTAGTACGGGACTAATTAATTCACCCCTCCACTTT. V gene TRBV19 combines with J gene TRBJ1-6, with a tentative D call TRBD1 (5 bases). This CDR3 is 14 amino acids long. V dropped 4 bases and J dropped 6 bases, with 10 bases sitting between them. Germline CDR1 reads LNHDA; CDR2 reads SQIVND (reference sequence).

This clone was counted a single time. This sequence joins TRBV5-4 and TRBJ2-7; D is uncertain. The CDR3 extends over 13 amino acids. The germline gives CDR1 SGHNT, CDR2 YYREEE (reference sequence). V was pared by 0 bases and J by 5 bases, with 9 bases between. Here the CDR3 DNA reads TGTGCCAGCAGCTTGGCCCCCCCCCACGAGCAGTACTTC. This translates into CASSLAPPHEQYF.

The CDR3 loop reads CSASWYEQYF. DNA for the CDR3: TGCAGTGCTAGCTGGTACGAGCAGTACTTC. V gene TRBV20-1 combines with J gene TRBJ2-7; D gene ambiguous. The V gene lost 3 bases and the J gene lost 4 bases, with 4 bases spanning the gap. This CDR3 contains 10 residues. Looked up from germline, CDR1 is DFQATT and CDR2 is SNEGSKA (reference sequence).

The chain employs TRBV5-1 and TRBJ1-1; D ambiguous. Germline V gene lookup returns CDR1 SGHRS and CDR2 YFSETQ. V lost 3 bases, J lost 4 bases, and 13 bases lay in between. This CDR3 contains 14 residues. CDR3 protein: CASSYGGSSTEAFF. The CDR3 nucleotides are TGCGCCAGCAGCTATGGAGGTAGTTCCACTGAAGCTTTCTTT.

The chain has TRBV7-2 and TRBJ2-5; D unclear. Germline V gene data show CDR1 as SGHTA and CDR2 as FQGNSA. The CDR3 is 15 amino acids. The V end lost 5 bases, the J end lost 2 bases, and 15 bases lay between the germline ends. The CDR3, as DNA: TGTGCCAGCAGCAGAGGATCAGCGACTCAAGAGACCCAGTACTTC. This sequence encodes CASSRGSATQETQYF. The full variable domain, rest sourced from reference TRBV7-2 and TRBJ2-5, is GAGVSQSPSNKVTEKGKDVELRCDPISGHTALYWYRQSLGQGLEFLIYFQGNSAPDKSGLPSDRFSAERTGGSVSTLTIQRTQQEDSAVYLCASSRGSATQETQYFGPGTRLLVL.

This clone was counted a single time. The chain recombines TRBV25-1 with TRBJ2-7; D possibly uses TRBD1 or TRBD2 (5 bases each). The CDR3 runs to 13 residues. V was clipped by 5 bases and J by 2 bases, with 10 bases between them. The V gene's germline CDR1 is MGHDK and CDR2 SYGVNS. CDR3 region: CASSRDGTYEQYF. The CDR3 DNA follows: TGTGCCAGCAGTAGGGACGGAACCTACGAGCAGTACTTC.

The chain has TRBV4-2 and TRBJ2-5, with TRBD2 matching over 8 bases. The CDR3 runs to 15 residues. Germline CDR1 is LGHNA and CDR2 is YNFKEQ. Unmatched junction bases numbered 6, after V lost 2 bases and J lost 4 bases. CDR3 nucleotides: TGTGCCAGCAGCCAATCAAGCGGGAGAGGAGAGACCCAGTACTTC. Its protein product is CASSQSSGRGETQYF.

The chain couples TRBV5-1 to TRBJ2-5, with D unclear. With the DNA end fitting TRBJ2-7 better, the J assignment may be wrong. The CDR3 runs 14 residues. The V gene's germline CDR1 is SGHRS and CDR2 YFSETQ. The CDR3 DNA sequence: TGCGCCAGCAGCTTACGACGTGGCGCCTACGAGCAGTACTTC. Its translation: CASSLRRGAYEQYF.

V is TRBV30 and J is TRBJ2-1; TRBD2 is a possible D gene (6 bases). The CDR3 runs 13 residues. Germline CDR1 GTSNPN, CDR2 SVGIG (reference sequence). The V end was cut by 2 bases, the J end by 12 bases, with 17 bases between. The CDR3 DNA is TGTGCCTGGAGTCGTGCGGACTACCTTGGGCAGTTCTTC. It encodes CAWSRADYLGQFF.

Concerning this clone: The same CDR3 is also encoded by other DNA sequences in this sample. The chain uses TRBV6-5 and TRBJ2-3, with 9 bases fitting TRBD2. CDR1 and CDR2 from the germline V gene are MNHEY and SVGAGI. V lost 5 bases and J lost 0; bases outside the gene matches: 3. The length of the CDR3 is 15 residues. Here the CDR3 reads CASSQGLASTDTQYF. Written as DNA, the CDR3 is TGTGCCAGCAGTCAAGGACTAGCGAGCACAGATACGCAGTATTTT.

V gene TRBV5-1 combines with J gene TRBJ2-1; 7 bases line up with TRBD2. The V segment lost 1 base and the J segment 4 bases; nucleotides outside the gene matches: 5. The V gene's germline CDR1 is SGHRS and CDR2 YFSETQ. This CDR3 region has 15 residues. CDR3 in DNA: TGCGCCAGCAGCTTGCGGCGGGAGTCTTACAATGAGCAGTTCTTC. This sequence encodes CASSLRRESYNEQFF.